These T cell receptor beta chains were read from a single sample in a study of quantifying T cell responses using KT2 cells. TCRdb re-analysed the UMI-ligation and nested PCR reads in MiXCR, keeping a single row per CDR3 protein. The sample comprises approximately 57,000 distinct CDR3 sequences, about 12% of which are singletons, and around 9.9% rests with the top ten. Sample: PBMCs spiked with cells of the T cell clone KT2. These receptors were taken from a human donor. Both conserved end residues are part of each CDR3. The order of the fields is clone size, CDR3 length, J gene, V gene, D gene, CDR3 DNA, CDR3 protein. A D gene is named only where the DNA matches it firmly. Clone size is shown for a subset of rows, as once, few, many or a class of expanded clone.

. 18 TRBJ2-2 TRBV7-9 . TGTGCCAGCAGCTTAGCGGTTGGAAGGGACACCAACACCGGGGAGCTGTTTTTT CASSLAVGRDTNTGELFF
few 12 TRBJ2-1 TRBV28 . TGTGCCAGCAGTTTACCGACGACTGAGCAGTTCTTC CASSLPTTEQFF
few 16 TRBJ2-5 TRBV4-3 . TGCGCCAGCAGCCAAGATACAGGCCTACGAAAAGAGACCCAGTACTTC CASSQDTGLRKETQYF
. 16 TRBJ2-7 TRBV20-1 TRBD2 TGCAGTGCTAGACCTTCTAGCGGGGGGGCGTTCTACGAGCAGTACTTC CSARPSSGGAFYEQYF
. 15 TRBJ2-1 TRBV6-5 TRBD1 TGTGCCAGCAAGACCGACAGGGGTGCCTACAATGAGCAGTTCTTC CASKTDRGAYNEQFF
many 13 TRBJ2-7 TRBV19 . TGTGCCAGTAGTAGTAGCTACCCCTACGAGCAGTACTTC CASSSSYPYEQYF
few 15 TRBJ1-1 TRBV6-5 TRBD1 TGTGCCAGCAGTTACATGACAGGGGGTAACACTGAAGCTTTCTTT CASSYMTGGNTEAFF
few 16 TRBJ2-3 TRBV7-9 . TGTGCCAGCAGCTCCCCCTTTGCGGGAAGCACAGATACGCAGTATTTT CASSSPFAGSTDTQYF
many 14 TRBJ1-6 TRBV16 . TGTGCCAGCAGCCTGAGGACATCTGTTTCACCCCTCCACTTT CASSLRTSVSPLHF
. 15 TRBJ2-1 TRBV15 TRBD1 TGTGCCACCAGCAGCTACAGGGGGCTCGGCAATGAGCAGTTCTTC CATSSYRGLGNEQFF
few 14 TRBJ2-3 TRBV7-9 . TGTGCCAGCGGGCTGGGGGCAAGCACAGATACGCAGTATTTT CASGLGASTDTQYF
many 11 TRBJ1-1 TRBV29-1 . TGCAGCGTTGAAGTAAATACTGAAGCTTTCTTT CSVEVNTEAFF
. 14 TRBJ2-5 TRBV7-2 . TGTGCCAGCAGCACCCACTACAGCCAAGAGACCCAGTACTTC CASSTHYSQETQYF
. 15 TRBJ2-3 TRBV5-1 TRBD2 TGCGCCAGCAGCTCCGGGACTAGCGGTTCAGATACGCAGTATTTT CASSSGTSGSDTQYF
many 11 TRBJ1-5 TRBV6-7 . TGTGCCAGCCCGGAGAATCAGCCCCAGCATTTT CASPENQPQHF
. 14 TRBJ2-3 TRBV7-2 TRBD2 TGTGCCAGCAGGTTAGCGGGGTCGGCAAATACGCAGTATTTT CASRLAGSANTQYF
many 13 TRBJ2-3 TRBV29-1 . TGCAGCGTTGCTCCAGGGACTGCAGATACGCAGTATTTT CSVAPGTADTQYF
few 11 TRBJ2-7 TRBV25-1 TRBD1 TGTGCCAGCAGTGGACACAGGGGGCAGTACTTC CASSGHRGQYF